This entry features one T cell receptor beta chain sequence. The data derive from a study of radiation and T cells in renal cell carcinoma. There are 17 residues in the CDR3. J lost 6 bases, V lost 0 bases, and 13 bases had no gene match. Germline values: CDR1 SGHRS, CDR2 YFSETQ. Here immunoSEQ multiplex PCR was the method, and the copy in TCRdb shows in-frame clones only, minus some. This table has about 150,000 clones, 65% to 90% appearing once. Stated time point: blood 4 weeks post-SBRT, at nephrectomy. The treatment denotes: 15 Gy SBRT to primary tumor, nephrectomy 4 weeks later. Nephrectomy followed 15 Gy stereotactic body radiation by 4 weeks.

Sequenced here: blood, sampled from a patient whose treatment included radiotherapy and nephrectomy. The chain employs TRBV5-1 and TRBJ2-3; TRBD2 agrees at 7 bases. The receptor was isolated from a woman aged 50 to 65 with renal cell carcinoma. As DNA, the CDR3 is TGCGCCAGCAGCTTGGCCCAAGGAGCTAGCGGCCGGGATACGCAGTATTTT. Protein product: CASSLAQGASGRDTQYF.